One sample yielded the 32 T cell receptor beta chains listed below, sequenced in a study of CXCR3-negative and CXCR3-positive naive CD8 T cells. Overall study results and limits: Higher TRB CDR3 hydrophobicity marked CXCR3-positive naive cells relative to CXCR3-negative naive cells.

The antigens for these receptors are not known. cDNA libraries for TRB were generated by 5' RACE incorporating UMI labels. For each CDR3 protein, TCRdb gives one entry from its re-call of the 5' RACE reads, without DNA. This sample's table has approximately 8,400 distinct CDR3 sequences. Sequencing was done on a sample of naive CXCR3+ CD8+ T cells from blood. This sample's subset: CD45RO-CCR7+CD27+CD95- naive CD8+ T cells expressing CXCR3 (TNR3+). These receptors were taken from a human donor in good health. Some clones in this sample may be carry-over from other donors' samples.

By frequency, this clonotype registers medium-sized. The chain couples TRBV29-1 to TRBJ2-3; without DNA, the TCRdb call of TRBD2 cannot be checked. In germline, CDR1 is SQVTM, CDR2 ANQGSEA. There are 17 residues in the CDR3. CDR3 sequence reads: CSVIGGSSGREKDTQYF.

The chain joins TRBV9 to TRBJ1-5; the D gene TCRdb calls, TRBD1, cannot be checked with no DNA. There are 14 residues in the CDR3. Per the germline V gene, CDR1 is SGDLS and CDR2 is YYNGEE. CDR3 protein: CASSVGGSNQPQHF.

The chain recombines TRBV29-1 with TRBJ2-6. The CDR3 consists of 16 residues. Germline CDR1 is SQVTM and CDR2 is ANQGSEA. CDR3 loop: CSVERDTDSGANVLTF.

The chain employs TRBV12-3 or TRBV12-4 and TRBJ1-1. The CDR3 has 13 residues. The CDR3 protein is CASSFGTSLEAFF.

This chain uses TRBV7-9 with TRBJ1-1; TCRdb reports TRBD1, a call that lacks DNA to check it against. The CDR3 runs 16 residues. Germline CDR1 and CDR2: SEHNR and FQNEAQ (reference sequence). The CDR3 reads CASSYPLGQPNTEAFF.

The CDR3 spells CAGSGRESYNEQFF. The rearrangement uses TRBV19 and TRBJ2-1; the D gene TCRdb calls, TRBD2, cannot be checked with no DNA. This CDR3 is built from 14 residues. CDR1 LNHDA and CDR2 SQIVND come from the germline V gene (reference sequence).

This chain links TRBV19 with TRBJ1-1; TCRdb returns TRBD1, unconfirmable since there is no DNA. Germline loops: CDR1 LNHDA, CDR2 SQIVND (reference sequence). This CDR3 is built from 15 residues. The CDR3 loop reads CASSLLHPVNTEAFF.

The chain links TRBV11-3 to TRBJ2-1; as DNA is missing, the TRBD2 call by TCRdb cannot be tested. Germline lookup yields CDR1 SGHNT and CDR2 YENEEA. The CDR3 covers 15 residues. The CDR3 here is CASSFRTKNYNEQFF. Combining the CDR3 with reference TRBV11-3 and TRBJ2-1 gives the whole variable domain EAGVVQSPRYKIIEKKQPVAFWCNPISGHNTLYWYLQNLGQGPELLIRYENEEAVDDSQLPKDRFSAERLKGVDSTLKIQPAELGDSAVYLCASSFRTKNYNEQFFGPGTRLTVL.

V gene TRBV12-3 or TRBV12-4 combines with J gene TRBJ2-3. The CDR3 runs to 13 residues. This chain's CDR3 is CASTLESTDTQYF.

V usage is TRBV29-1 and J usage is TRBJ2-1; the TRBD2 assignment by TCRdb is unverifiable without DNA. The CDR3 loop spans 16 amino acids. Germline V lookup: CDR1 SQVTM, CDR2 ANQGSEA. The CDR3 spells CSVSGLLAGDYNEQFF.

The chain joins TRBV29-1 to TRBJ2-7; checking the TCRdb D call of TRBD2 is not possible without DNA. There are 13 residues in the CDR3. Germline assignment: CDR1 SQVTM and CDR2 ANQGSEA. CDR3 residues: CSVLALGGYEQYF.

This clonotype is large (0.1 to 1%) by frequency. The rearrangement links TRBV27 to TRBJ1-1; TCRdb lists TRBD1, though no DNA is available to test this call. This CDR3 has 16 residues. Germline CDR1 is MNHEY and CDR2 is SMNVEV (reference sequence). The CDR3 protein is CASSLSPRQGIPEAFF.

The chain combines TRBV29-1 with TRBJ2-7; TCRdb outputs TRBD1, but without DNA this stays unchecked. CDR3 length equals 13 residues. CDR1 is SQVTM, CDR2 ANQGSEA, per germline. The CDR3 region is CSVGTGSSYEQYF.

This clonotype is deemed medium-sized by its frequency. The V call is TRBV4-1, the J call TRBJ2-5; lacking DNA, the TRBD1 call made by TCRdb goes unchecked. The CDR3 sequence is 16 residues long. CDR1 is MGHRA and CDR2 is YSYEKL in the germline V gene. The CDR3 protein is CASSQKGIQGEETQYF.

The chain links TRBV29-1 to TRBJ2-7; TCRdb designates TRBD1, a call that cannot be tested without DNA. Germline V lookup: CDR1 SQVTM, CDR2 ANQGSEA. The CDR3 is made up of 12 amino acids. The CDR3 region is CSVGRGVYEQYF.

The chain has TRBV2 and TRBJ1-2; without DNA, the TCRdb call of TRBD1 cannot be checked. CDR1 is SNHLY and CDR2 is FYNNEI in the germline V gene. CDR3 length: 15 residues. This chain's CDR3 is CASSPGKGAVDGYTF.

The V and J genes are TRBV9 and TRBJ1-5. Germline CDR1 is SGDLS and CDR2 is YYNGEE. CDR3 length: 13 residues. This CDR3 reads CASSVDGFQPQHF.

The J gene is TRBJ1-1, the V gene TRBV29-1. Germline loops: CDR1 SQVTM, CDR2 ANQGSEA. CDR3 size: 12 residues. CDR3 amino acids: CSAKDRNPEAFF.

The chain joins TRBV5-1 to TRBJ2-1; TCRdb's assignment of TRBD1 cannot be checked, as there is no DNA. CDR1 and CDR2 (germline): SGHRS, YFSETQ. The CDR3 runs 14 residues. CDR3 loop: CASSSTGLDNEQFF.

This clonotype registers medium-sized by frequency. V is TRBV14 and J is TRBJ2-1; TCRdb's assignment of TRBD1 cannot be checked, as there is no DNA. The CDR3 is made up of 15 amino acids. In germline, CDR1 is SGHDN, CDR2 FVKESK. This CDR3 reads CASSQGRERYNEQFF.

The chain's CDR3 is CASTDRVSNEQYF. This chain uses TRBV19 with TRBJ2-7; TCRdb proposes TRBD1, but this gene call is untestable without DNA. Germline assignment: CDR1 LNHDA and CDR2 SQIVND (reference sequence). The CDR3 loop spans 13 amino acids.

The V and J genes are TRBV6-2 or TRBV6-3 and TRBJ2-1; no DNA is available, so the TRBD1 call from TCRdb remains unchecked. The germline V gene has CDR1 MNHEY and CDR2 SVGEGT. This CDR3 has 14 residues. This CDR3 reads CASSVLTGVNEQFF.

In terms of frequency, this clonotype is medium-sized. V gene TRBV7-9 combines with J gene TRBJ2-1. CDR3 size: 15 residues. The germline V gene has CDR1 SEHNR and CDR2 FQNEAQ (reference sequence). This chain's CDR3 is CASSLRISFGNEQFF.

The chain couples TRBV6-5 to TRBJ2-2. This CDR3 has 14 amino acids. Germline-derived CDR1 and CDR2 are MNHEY and SVGAGI. The CDR3 here is CASSYMDATGELFF.

The chain links TRBV29-1 to TRBJ2-1. CDR3 length: 11 amino acids. Germline values: CDR1 SQVTM, CDR2 ANQGSEA. The CDR3 loop is CSVLKYNEQFF.

The gene calls are TRBV10-2 and TRBJ2-3. CDR1 is WSHSY and CDR2 is SAAADI in the germline V gene. The length of the CDR3 is 14 residues. The CDR3 reads CASTVRTSLDTQCF.

The J gene is TRBJ1-1, the V gene TRBV5-1. The CDR3 is 16 amino acids. Germline loops: CDR1 SGHRS, CDR2 YFSETQ. The CDR3 reads CASSLGMAGIRTEAFF.

J is TRBJ2-7 and V is TRBV27. The CDR3 spans 14 residues. CDR1 is MNHEY, CDR2 SMNVEV, per germline (reference sequence). This CDR3 is CASSPTDSSYEQYF.

The chain couples TRBV7-6 to TRBJ2-7; checking the TCRdb D call of TRBD1 is not possible without DNA. The CDR3 sequence is 13 residues long. The germline gives CDR1 SGHVS, CDR2 FNYEAQ. This CDR3 reads CASSFRDNYEQYF.

This clonotype is deemed medium-sized by its frequency. The rearrangement links TRBV29-1 to TRBJ1-4; the D call of TRBD1 rests on TCRdb alone, since no DNA is present to check it. The CDR3 length is 14 residues. Germline-derived CDR1 and CDR2 are SQVTM and ANQGSEA. CDR3 protein: CSVEEAGEKEKLFF.

Its frequency marks this clonotype as medium-sized. The chain is built from TRBV20-1 and TRBJ2-1; the TRBD2 assignment by TCRdb is unverifiable without DNA. CDR3 length equals 14 residues. Germline assignment: CDR1 DFQATT and CDR2 SNEGSKA (reference sequence). The CDR3 sequence is CSAPKREAYNEQFF.

The rearrangement links TRBV7-9 to TRBJ2-1; TCRdb's D call of TRBD2 is untestable without DNA. Germline lookup yields CDR1 SEHNR and CDR2 FQNEAQ (reference sequence). CDR3 length: 14 residues. CDR3 sequence: CASSGERENNEQFF.